These T cell receptor beta chains were read from a single sample in a study of CD8 T cells in ankylosing spondylitis. One entry per CDR3 protein results from TCRdb running MiXCR on the 5' RACE reads. The repertoire holds approximately 350,000 distinct CDR3 sequences, over 12% seen once, with roughly 1.1% in the top ten. The material sequenced was blood, either unsorted or a sorted T cell fraction (not recorded which). The receptor source for this set is a male donor with ankylosing spondylitis or in good health (not recorded which). The CDR3 runs from the conserved cysteine through the conserved F or W. The D gene is left open where the match is weak. Size tells how often a clone was seen (once, few, many) or the class of an expanded clone, and some rows leave it out.

v_gene	j_gene	abundance	d_gene	CDR3aa	CDR3nt
TRBV7-9	TRBJ2-1	few	TRBD2	CASSSSGGLVDEQFF	TGTGCCAGCAGCTCTAGCGGGGGGCTTGTCGATGAGCAGTTCTTC
TRBV30	TRBJ1-5	-	TRBD1	CAWSLGTGNQPQHF	TGTGCCTGGAGTCTGGGGACAGGGAATCAGCCCCAGCATTTT
TRBV20-1	TRBJ1-3	-	-	CSATYRENYSGNTIYF	TGCAGTGCTACGTACAGGGAGAATTACTCTGGAAACACCATATATTTT
TRBV27	TRBJ1-2	few	TRBD1	CASRPLDRVRVDYGYTF	TGTGCCAGCAGACCATTGGACAGGGTTCGGGTCGACTATGGCTACACCTTC
TRBV12-3/TRBV12-4	TRBJ2-1	few	-	CASSLVRGPQFF	TGTGCCAGCAGTTTAGTCCGGGGCCCCCAGTTCTTC
TRBV11-3	TRBJ2-1	few	-	CASSRDYRSYNEQFF	TGTGCCAGCAGCCGTGACTACCGCTCCTACAATGAGCAGTTCTTC
TRBV5-1	TRBJ1-4	few	-	CASSWTGTTNEKLFF	TGCGCCAGCAGCTGGACCGGGACAACTAATGAAAAACTGTTTTTT
TRBV29-1	TRBJ2-3	few	TRBD2	CSVEDRRGGDTQYF	TGCAGCGTTGAAGATCGGCGGGGGGGAGATACGCAGTATTTT
TRBV10-3	TRBJ1-2	few	-	CAISEQGSYYGYTF	TGTGCCATCAGCGAACAGGGATCGTACTATGGCTACACCTTC
TRBV27	TRBJ2-2	-	TRBD2	CASNLRGGTNTGELFF	TGTGCCAGCAACCTCCGGGGGGGAACGAACACCGGGGAGCTGTTTTTT
TRBV5-1	TRBJ2-3	-	TRBD1	CASSFSGTGNADTQYF	TGCGCCAGCAGCTTCTCCGGGACAGGGAATGCAGATACGCAGTATTTT
TRBV11-2	TRBJ2-1	-	-	CASSLLADNSYNEQFF	TGTGCCAGCAGCTTACTCGCGGACAACTCCTACAATGAGCAGTTCTTC
TRBV12-3/TRBV12-4	TRBJ1-1	many	-	CASTLPQGRSTEAFF	TGTGCCAGCACCCTCCCCCAGGGTAGGTCCACTGAAGCTTTCTTT
TRBV20-1	TRBJ2-1	-	TRBD2	CSPSSGSNEQFF	TGCAGCCCGTCTAGCGGGAGCAATGAGCAGTTCTTC
TRBV5-1	TRBJ2-1	few	-	CASSLGWSMGGLYNEQFF	TGCGCCAGCAGCTTAGGGTGGTCAATGGGGGGCCTATACAATGAGCAGTTCTTC
TRBV29-1	TRBJ2-3	few	TRBD1	CSVAGQGTDTQYF	TGCAGCGTTGCCGGACAGGGGACAGATACGCAGTATTTT
TRBV6-1	TRBJ1-6	few	TRBD1	CASSPGTGRYNSPLHF	TGTGCCAGCAGTCCCGGGACAGGGCGCTATAATTCACCCCTCCACTTT
TRBV15	TRBJ2-3	few	TRBD1	CATSKRDRSTDTQYF	TGTGCCACCAGCAAACGGGACAGGTCCACAGATACGCAGTATTTT
TRBV2	TRBJ2-3	-	TRBD2	CASSDLAGSTDTQYF	TGTGCCAGCAGTGATCTAGCGGGGAGCACAGATACGCAGTATTTT
TRBV3-1	TRBJ2-5	-	TRBD1	CASSRRTGGEETQYF	TGTGCCAGCAGCCGTCGGACAGGGGGCGAGGAGACCCAGTACTTC
TRBV12-3/TRBV12-4	TRBJ1-1	few	-	CASSFASDSEAFF	TGTGCCAGCAGTTTCGCGTCGGACTCTGAAGCTTTCTTT
TRBV18	TRBJ1-5	-	TRBD1	CASSRTGGEQPQHF	TGTGCCAGCTCCCGTACAGGGGGAGAGCAGCCCCAGCATTTT
TRBV12-3/TRBV12-4	TRBJ1-5	many	-	CASSFGYSNQPQHF	TGTGCCAGCAGTTTTGGCTATAGCAATCAGCCCCAGCATTTT
TRBV6-1	TRBJ2-5	few	TRBD1	CASRQRTGGSETQYF	TGTGCCAGCAGGCAAAGAACAGGGGGATCGGAGACCCAGTACTTC
TRBV6-6	TRBJ2-4	-	-	CASSQGSDIQYF	TGTGCCAGCAGCCAGGGGTCCGACATTCAGTACTTC
TRBV9	TRBJ1-1	few	-	CASSPSLVYTEAFF	TGTGCCAGCAGCCCCTCCCTGGTCTACACTGAAGCTTTCTTT
TRBV24-1	TRBJ2-7	few	-	CATTHRHTDYEQYF	TGTGCCACCACCCACCGACACACGGACTACGAGCAGTACTTC
TRBV10-2	TRBJ1-1	few	-	CASTKNGGETAFF	TGCGCCAGCACCAAGAATGGGGGTGAGACAGCTTTCTTT
TRBV20-1	TRBJ2-3	-	-	CSAEGSGRTDTQYF	TGCAGTGCGGAGGGAAGTGGGAGAACAGATACGCAGTATTTT
TRBV20-1	TRBJ2-7	few	TRBD2	CSASTSGGGLSIYPYEQYF	TGCAGTGCTTCTACTAGCGGGGGGGGCCTGTCCATCTACCCCTACGAGCAGTACTTC
TRBV7-2	TRBJ2-2	few	-	CASSFVSGELFF	TGTGCCAGCAGCTTTGTGTCCGGGGAGCTGTTTTTT
TRBV29-1	TRBJ1-2	few	-	CSVPRPYGYTF	TGCAGCGTCCCCCGACCCTATGGCTACACCTTC
TRBV10-3	TRBJ2-7	-	TRBD1	CAISEPDRGGYEQYF	TGTGCCATCAGTGAGCCCGACAGGGGTGGGTACGAGCAGTACTTC
TRBV6-1	TRBJ1-2	-	-	CAPGPRGSYGYTF	TGTGCCCCGGGGCCCAGGGGCTCCTATGGCTACACCTTC
TRBV5-1	TRBJ1-2	few	-	CASSLGVTSNYGYTF	TGCGCCAGCAGCTTGGGTGTAACTTCTAACTATGGCTACACCTTC
TRBV7-9	TRBJ1-1	few	-	CASEQTAEAFF	TGTGCCAGTGAACAGACAGCCGAAGCTTTCTTT